This T cell receptor (beta chain) was recorded in a study of Ad26.COV2.S vaccination and SARS-CoV-2 variants. As regards this clone: What it binds is unknown.

Profiled with immunoSEQ multiplex PCR; TCRdb holds only in-frame clones, not every one. The table records about 680,000 clones, 89% of them present only once. Findings of the study overall: Marked by substantial breadth, spike-specific CD8+ and CD4+ T cell responses were reportedly seen after vaccination. Comparability of non-spike TCR breadth was observed across vaccine and placebo recipients.

Treatment noted: some 20 received Ad26.COV2.S at low or high dose, single or two shots; about 5 received placebo; per-sample allocation not given. It was on day 63 after the first vaccine or placebo injection that samples were taken. It was Wuhan-strain SARS-CoV-2 spike that the Ad26 vaccine vector expressed. Trimming removed 6 bases at V and 4 bases at J, with 15 bases between. CDR1 is ENHRY and CDR2 is SYGVKD in the germline V gene. CDR3 length equals 14 residues. The rearrangement joins TRBV10-3 to TRBJ2-5, with D possibly being TRBD1 or TRBD2 (6 bases each). This receptor was identified in a person aged 18-65 years who received the Ad26.COV2.S COVID-19 vaccine or a placebo. The sample here was peripheral blood, taken in a trial of Ad26.COV2.S vaccine versus placebo. The CDR3 nucleotides read TGTGCCATCAGGCGTACGGGGGCAGGAGAGACCCAGTACTTC. Translating it yields CAIRRTGAGETQYF.